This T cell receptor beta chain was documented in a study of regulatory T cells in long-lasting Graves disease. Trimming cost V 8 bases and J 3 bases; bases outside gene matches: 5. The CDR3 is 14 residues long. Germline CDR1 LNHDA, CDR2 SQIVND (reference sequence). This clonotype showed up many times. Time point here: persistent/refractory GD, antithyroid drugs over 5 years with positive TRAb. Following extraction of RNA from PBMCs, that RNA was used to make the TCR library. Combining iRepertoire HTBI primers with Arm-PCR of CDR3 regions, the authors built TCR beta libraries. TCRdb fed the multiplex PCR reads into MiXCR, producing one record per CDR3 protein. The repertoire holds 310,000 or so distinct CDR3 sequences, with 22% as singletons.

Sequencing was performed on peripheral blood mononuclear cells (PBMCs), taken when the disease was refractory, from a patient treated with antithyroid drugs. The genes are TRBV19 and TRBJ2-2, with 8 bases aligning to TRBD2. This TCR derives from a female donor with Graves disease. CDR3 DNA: TGTGCCAGTGCAGCGGGAGTGGACACCGGGGAGCTGTTTTTT. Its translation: CASAAGVDTGELFF.